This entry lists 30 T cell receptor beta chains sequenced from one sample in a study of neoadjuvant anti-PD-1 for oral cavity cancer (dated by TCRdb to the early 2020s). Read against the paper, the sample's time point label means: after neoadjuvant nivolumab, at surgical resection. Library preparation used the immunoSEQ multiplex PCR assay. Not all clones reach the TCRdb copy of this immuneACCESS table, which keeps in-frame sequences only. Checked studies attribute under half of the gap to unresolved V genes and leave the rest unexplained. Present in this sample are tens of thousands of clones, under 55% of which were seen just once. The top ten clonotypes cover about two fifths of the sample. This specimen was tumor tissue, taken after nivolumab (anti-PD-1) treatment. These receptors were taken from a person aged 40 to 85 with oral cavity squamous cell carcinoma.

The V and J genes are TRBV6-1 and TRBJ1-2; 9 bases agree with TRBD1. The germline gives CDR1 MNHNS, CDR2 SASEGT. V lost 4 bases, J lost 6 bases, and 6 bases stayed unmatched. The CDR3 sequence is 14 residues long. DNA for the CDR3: TGTGCCAGCAGTGCCCGACAGGGGGAGGATGGCTACACCTTC. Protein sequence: CASSARQGEDGYTF.

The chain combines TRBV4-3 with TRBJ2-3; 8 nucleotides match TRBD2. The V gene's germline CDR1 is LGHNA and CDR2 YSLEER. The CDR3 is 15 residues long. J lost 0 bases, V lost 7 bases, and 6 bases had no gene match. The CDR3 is CASKLAGRSTDTQYF. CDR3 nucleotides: TGCGCCAGCAAGCTAGCGGGCCGAAGCACAGATACGCAGTATTTT.

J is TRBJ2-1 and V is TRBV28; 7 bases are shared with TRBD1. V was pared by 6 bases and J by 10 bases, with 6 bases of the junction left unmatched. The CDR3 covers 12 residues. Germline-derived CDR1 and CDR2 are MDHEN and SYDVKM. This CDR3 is CASRTGLREQFF. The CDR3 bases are TGTGCCAGCAGGACAGGGCTTCGGGAGCAGTTCTTC.

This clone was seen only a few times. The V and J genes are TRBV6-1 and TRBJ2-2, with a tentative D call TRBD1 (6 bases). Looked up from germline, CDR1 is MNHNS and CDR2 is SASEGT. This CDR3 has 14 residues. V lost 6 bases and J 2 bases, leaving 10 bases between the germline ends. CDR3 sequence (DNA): TGTGCCAGCAGACAGGGACGAAACACCGGGGAGCTGTTTTTT. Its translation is CASRQGRNTGELFF.

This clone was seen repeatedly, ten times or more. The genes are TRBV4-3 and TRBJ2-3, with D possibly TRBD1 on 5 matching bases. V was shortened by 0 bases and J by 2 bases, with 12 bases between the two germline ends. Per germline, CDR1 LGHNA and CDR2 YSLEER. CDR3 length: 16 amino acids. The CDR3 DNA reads TGCGCCAGCAGCCAAGAGGGGCGGCCCTTCACAGATACGCAGTATTTT. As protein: CASSQEGRPFTDTQYF.

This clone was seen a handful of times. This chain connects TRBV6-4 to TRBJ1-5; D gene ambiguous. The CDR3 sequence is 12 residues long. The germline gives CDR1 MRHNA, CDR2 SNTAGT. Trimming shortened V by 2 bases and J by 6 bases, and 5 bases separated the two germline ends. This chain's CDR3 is CASSDATQPQHF. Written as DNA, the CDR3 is TGTGCCAGCAGTGACGCGACTCAGCCCCAGCATTTT.

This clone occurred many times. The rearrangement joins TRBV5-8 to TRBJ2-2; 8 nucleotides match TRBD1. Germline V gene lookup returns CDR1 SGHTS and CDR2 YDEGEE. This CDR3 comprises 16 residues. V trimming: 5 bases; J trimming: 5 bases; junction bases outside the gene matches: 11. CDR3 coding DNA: TGTGCCAGCAGGACTGGACAGGGAGGATGGACCGGGGAGCTGTTTTTT. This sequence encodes CASRTGQGGWTGELFF.

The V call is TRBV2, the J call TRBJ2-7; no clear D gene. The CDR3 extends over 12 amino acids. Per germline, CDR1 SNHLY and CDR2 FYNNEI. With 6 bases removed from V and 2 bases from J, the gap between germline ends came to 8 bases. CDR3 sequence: CASSRDTYEQYF. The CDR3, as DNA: TGTGCCAGCAGCCGAGACACCTACGAGCAGTACTTC.

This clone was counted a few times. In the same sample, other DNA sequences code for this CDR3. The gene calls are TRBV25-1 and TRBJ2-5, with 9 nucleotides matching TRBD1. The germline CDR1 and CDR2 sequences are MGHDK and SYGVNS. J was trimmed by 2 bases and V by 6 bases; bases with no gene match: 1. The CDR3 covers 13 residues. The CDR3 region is CASSDRGQETQYF. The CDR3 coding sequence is TGTGCCAGCAGCGACAGGGGGCAAGAGACCCAGTACTTC.

CDR3 nucleotide sequence: TGTGCCAGCAGCTTGTTATCCGCAGATACGCAGTATTTT. The encoded protein is CASSLLSADTQYF. The J gene is TRBJ2-3, the V gene TRBV5-8, with D unresolved. Germline V lookup: CDR1 SGHTS, CDR2 YDEGEE. The CDR3 runs 13 residues. V was cut by 1 base and J by 4 bases, with 7 bases left in between.

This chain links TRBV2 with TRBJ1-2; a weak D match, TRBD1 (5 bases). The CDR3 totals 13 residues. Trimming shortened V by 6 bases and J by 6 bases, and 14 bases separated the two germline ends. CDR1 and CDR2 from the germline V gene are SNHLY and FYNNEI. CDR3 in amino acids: CASRVGGFDGYTF. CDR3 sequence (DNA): TGTGCCAGCAGGGTTGGGGGATTCGATGGCTACACCTTC. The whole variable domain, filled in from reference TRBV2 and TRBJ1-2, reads EPEVTQTPSHQVTQMGQEVILRCVPISNHLYFYWYRQILGQKVEFLVSFYNNEISEKSEIFDDQFSVERPDGSNFTLKIRSTKLEDSAMYFCASRVGGFDGYTFGSGTRLTVV.

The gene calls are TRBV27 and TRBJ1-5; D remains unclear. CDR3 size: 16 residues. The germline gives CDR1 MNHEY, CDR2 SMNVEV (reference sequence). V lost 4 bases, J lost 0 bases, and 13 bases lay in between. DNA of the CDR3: TGTGCCAGCAGTTCACCGACGGAAGTTAGCAATCAGCCCCAGCATTTT. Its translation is CASSSPTEVSNQPQHF.

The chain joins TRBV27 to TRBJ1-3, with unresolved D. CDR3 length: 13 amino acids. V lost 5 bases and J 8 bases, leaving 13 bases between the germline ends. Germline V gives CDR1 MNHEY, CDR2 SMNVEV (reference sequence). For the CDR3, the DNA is TGTGCCAGCAGTCTGGCGGGATTGCACACCATATATTTT. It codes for CASSLAGLHTIYF.

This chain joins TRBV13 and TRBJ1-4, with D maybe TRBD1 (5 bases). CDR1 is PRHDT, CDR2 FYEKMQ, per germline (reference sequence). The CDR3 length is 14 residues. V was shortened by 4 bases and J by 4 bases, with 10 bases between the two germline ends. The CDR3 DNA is TGTGCCAGCAGCTACGGGACGCATAATGAAAAACTGTTTTTT. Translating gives CASSYGTHNEKLFF.

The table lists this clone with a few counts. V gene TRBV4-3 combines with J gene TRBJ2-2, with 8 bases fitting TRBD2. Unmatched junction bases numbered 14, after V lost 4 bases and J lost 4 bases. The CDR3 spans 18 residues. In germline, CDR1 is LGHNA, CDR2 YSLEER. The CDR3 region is CASSPPGLGGGPTGELFF. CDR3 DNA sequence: TGCGCCAGCAGCCCACCCGGGCTTGGCGGGGGGCCCACCGGGGAGCTGTTTTTT.

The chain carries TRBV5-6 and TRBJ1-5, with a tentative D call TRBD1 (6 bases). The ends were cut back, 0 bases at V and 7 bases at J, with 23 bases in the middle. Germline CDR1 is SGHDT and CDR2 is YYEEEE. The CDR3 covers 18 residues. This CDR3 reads CASSLAGGGRTARQPQHF. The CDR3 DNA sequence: TGTGCCAGCAGCTTGGCCGGTGGGGGGCGAACGGCAAGGCAGCCCCAGCATTTT.

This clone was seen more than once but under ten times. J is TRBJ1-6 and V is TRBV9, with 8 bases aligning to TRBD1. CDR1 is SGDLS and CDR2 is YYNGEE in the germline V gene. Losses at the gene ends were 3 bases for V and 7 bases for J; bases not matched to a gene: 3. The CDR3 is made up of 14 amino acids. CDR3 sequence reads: CASSAGTGNSPLHF. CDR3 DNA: TGTGCCAGCAGCGCCGGGACAGGCAATTCACCCCTCCACTTT. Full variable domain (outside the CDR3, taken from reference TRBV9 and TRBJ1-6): DSGVTQTPKHLITATGQRVTLRCSPRSGDLSVYWYQQSLDQGLQFLIQYYNGEERAKGNILERFSAQQFPDLHSELNLSSLELGDSALYFCASSAGTGNSPLHFGNGTRLTVT.

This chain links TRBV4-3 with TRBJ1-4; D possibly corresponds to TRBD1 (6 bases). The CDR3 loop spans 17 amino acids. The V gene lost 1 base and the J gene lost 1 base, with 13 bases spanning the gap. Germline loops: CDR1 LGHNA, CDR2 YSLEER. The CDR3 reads CASSQVGGGRTNEKLFF. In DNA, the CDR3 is TGCGCCAGCAGCCAAGTTGGGGGGGGGCGAACTAATGAAAAACTGTTTTTT.

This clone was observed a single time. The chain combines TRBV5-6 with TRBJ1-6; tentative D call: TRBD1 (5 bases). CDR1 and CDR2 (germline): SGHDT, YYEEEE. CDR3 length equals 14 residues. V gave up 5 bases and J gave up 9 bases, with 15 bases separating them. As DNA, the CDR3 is TGTGCCAGCAGTCCAGGGAATTTGGGTTCACCCCTCCACTTT. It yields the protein CASSPGNLGSPLHF.

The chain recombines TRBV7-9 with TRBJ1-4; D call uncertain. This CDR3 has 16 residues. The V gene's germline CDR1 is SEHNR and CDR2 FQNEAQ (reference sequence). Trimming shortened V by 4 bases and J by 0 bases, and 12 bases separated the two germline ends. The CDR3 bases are TGTGCCAGCAGCTCTGTGACTGCAGCAACTAATGAAAAACTGTTTTTT. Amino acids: CASSSVTAATNEKLFF.

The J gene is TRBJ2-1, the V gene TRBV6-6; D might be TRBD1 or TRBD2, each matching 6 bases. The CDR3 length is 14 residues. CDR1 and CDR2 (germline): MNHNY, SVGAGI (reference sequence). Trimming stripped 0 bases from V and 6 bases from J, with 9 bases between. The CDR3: CASSYSGGPNEQFF. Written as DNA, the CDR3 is TGTGCCAGCAGTTACTCAGGGGGGCCCAATGAGCAGTTCTTC.

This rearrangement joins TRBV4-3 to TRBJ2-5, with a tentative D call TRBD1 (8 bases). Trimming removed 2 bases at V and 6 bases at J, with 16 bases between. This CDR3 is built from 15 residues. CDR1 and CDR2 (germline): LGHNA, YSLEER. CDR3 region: CASSQRDRGGQTQYF. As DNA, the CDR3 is TGCGCCAGCAGCCAACGAGACAGGGGAGGGCAGACCCAGTACTTC.

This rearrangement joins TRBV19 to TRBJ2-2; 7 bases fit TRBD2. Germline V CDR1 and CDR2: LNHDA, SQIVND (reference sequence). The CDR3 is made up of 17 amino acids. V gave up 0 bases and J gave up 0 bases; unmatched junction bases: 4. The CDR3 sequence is CASSIETSRSNTGELFF. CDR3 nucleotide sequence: TGTGCCAGTAGTATAGAGACTAGCCGATCGAACACCGGGGAGCTGTTTTTT.

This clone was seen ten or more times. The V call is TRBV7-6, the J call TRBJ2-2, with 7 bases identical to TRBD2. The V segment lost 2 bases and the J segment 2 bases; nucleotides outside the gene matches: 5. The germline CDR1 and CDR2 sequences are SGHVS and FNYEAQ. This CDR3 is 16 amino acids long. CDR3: CASSLIGGSNTGELFF. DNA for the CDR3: TGTGCCAGCAGCTTAATCGGGGGGTCTAACACCGGGGAGCTGTTTTTT.

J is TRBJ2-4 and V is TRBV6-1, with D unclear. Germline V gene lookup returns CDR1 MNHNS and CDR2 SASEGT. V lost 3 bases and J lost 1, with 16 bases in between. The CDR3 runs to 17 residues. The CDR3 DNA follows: TGTGCCAGCAGTGAGACTTGGGGTCGTGGGGCCAAAAACATTCAGTACTTC. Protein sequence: CASSETWGRGAKNIQYF.

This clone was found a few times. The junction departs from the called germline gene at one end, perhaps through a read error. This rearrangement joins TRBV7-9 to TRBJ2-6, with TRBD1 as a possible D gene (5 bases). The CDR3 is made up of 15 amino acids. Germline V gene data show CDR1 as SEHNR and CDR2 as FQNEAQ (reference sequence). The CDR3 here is CASTLQVSGANVLTF. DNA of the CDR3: TGTGCCAGCACCTTACAGGTCTCTGGGGCCAACGTCCTGACTTTC.

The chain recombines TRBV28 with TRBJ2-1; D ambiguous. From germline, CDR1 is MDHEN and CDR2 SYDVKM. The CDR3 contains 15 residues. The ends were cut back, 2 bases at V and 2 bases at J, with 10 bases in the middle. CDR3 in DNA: TGTGCCAGCAGTTTAATTGGTACAGCCTACAATGAGCAGTTCTTC. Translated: CASSLIGTAYNEQFF.

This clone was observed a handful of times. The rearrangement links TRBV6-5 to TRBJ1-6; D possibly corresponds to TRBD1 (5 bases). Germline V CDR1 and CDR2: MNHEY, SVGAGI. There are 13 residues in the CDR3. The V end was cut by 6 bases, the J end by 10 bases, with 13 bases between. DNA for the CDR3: TGTGCCAGCAGCTACAGGAAGGGCTCACCCCTCCACTTT. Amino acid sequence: CASSYRKGSPLHF.

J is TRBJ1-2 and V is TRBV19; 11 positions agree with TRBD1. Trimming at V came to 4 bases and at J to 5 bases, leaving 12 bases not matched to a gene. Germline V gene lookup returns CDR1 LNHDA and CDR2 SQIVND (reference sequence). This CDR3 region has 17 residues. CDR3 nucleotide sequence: TGTGCCAGTAGTACTATTTCCGGACAGGGGGCTAGGTATGGCTACACCTTC. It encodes CASSTISGQGARYGYTF.

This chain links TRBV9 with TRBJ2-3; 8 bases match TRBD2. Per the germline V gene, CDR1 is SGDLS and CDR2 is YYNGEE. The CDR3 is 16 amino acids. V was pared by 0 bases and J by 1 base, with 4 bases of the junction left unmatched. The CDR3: CASSVVEAGGTDTQYF. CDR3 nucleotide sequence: TGTGCCAGCAGCGTAGTAGAAGCGGGGGGCACAGATACGCAGTATTTT. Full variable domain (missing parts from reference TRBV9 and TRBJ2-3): DSGVTQTPKHLITATGQRVTLRCSPRSGDLSVYWYQQSLDQGLQFLIQYYNGEERAKGNILERFSAQQFPDLHSELNLSSLELGDSALYFCASSVVEAGGTDTQYFGPGTRLTVL.